This T cell receptor beta chain comes out of a study of human thymus T cells. The study, taken as a whole, reports: Unrelated individuals reportedly shared highly overlapping thymic TCR repertoires. Thymic and blood repertoires appeared to show biased V and J gene usage.

Using immunoSEQ multiplex PCR, the repertoire was profiled, and TCRdb retains in-frame clones only, with some absent. The sample shows roughly 130,000 clones, over 85% of them seen only once. As to this clone: Its antigen remains unidentified.

V dropped 1 base and J dropped 6; count of bases not matched to a gene: 2. The germline gives CDR1 SQVTM, CDR2 ANQGSEA. The CDR3 is 12 amino acids. Corrective heart surgery yielded resections, and these provided the thymus tissue. This sequence joins TRBV29-1 and TRBJ2-7; 8 bases agree with TRBD1. The source of this sequence is a boy younger than two with a congenital heart defect but otherwise immunologically healthy. The sequenced sample consisted of thymus tissue. In DNA, the CDR3 is TGCAGCGTTGAAGGCAGGGGGCGCGAGCAGTACTTC. Protein: CSVEGRGREQYF.